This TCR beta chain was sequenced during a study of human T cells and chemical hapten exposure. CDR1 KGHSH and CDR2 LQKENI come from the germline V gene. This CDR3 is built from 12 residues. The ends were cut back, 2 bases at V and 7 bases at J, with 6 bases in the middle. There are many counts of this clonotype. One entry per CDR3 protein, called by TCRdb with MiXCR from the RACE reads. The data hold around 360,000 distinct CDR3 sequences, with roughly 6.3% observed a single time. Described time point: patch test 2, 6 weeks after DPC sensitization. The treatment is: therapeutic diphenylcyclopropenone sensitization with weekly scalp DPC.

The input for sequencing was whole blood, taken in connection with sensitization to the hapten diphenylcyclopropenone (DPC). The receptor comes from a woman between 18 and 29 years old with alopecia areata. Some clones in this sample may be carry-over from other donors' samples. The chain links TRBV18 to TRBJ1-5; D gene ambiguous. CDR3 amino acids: CASSPSGQPQHF. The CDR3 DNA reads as TGTGCCAGCTCACCATCCGGCCAGCCCCAGCATTTT.